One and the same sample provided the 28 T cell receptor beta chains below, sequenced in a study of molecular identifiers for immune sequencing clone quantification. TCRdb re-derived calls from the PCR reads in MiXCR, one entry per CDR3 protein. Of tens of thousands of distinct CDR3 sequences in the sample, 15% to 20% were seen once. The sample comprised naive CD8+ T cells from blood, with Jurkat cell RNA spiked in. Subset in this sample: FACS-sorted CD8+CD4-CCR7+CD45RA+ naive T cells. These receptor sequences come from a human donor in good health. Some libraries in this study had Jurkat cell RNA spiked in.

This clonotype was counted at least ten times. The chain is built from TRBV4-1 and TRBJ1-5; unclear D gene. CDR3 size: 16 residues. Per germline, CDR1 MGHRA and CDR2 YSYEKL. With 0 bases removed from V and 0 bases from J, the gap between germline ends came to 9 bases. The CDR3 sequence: CASSQEAGYSNQPQHF. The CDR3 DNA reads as TGCGCCAGCAGCCAAGAAGCAGGCTATAGCAATCAGCCCCAGCATTTT.

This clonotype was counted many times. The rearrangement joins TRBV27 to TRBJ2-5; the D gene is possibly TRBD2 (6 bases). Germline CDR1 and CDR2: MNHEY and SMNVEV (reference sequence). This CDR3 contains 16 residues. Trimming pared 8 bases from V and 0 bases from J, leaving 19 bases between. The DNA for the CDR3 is TGTGCCAGCTCGCCCGCCGCGGGACCCGACCAAGAGACCCAGTACTTC. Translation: CASSPAAGPDQETQYF.

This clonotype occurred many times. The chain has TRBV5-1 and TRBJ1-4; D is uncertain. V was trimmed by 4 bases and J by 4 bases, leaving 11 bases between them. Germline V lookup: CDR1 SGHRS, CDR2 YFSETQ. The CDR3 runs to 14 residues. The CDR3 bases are TGCGCCAGCAGCCGGACCCAGTATAATGAAAAACTGTTTTTT. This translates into CASSRTQYNEKLFF.

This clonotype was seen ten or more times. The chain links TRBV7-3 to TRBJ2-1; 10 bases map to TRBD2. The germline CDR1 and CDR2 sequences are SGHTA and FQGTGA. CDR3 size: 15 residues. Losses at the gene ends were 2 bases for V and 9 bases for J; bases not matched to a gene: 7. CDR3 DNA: TGTGCCAGCAGCTTATTGCTAGCGGGAGTAGGTGAGCAGTTCTTC. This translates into CASSLLLAGVGEQFF.

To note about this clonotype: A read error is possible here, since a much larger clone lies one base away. The CDR3 bases are TGTGCCAGCAGAGCCAAGGTCAGGGAAGAGACCCAGTACTTC. Amino acids: CASRAKVREETQYF. V usage is TRBV7-9 and J usage is TRBJ2-5, with a tentative D call TRBD1 (5 bases). CDR1 is SEHNR and CDR2 is FQNEAQ in the germline V gene (reference sequence). The CDR3 extends over 14 amino acids. Trimming shortened V by 6 bases and J by 3 bases, and 14 bases separated the two germline ends.

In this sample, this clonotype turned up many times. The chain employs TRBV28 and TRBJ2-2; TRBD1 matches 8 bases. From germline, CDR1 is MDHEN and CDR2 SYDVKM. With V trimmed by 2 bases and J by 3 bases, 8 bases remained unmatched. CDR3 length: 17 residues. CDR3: CASSLRIGDRHTGELFF. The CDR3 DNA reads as TGTGCCAGCAGTTTACGGATCGGGGACAGGCACACCGGGGAGCTGTTTTTT.

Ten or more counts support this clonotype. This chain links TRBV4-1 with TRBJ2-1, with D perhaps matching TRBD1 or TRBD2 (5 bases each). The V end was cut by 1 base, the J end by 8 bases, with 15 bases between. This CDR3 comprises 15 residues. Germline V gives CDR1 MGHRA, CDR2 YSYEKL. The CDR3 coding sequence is TGCGCCAGCAGCCAAGTAAGCGGCTGGGGGTATGAGCAGTTCTTC. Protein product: CASSQVSGWGYEQFF.

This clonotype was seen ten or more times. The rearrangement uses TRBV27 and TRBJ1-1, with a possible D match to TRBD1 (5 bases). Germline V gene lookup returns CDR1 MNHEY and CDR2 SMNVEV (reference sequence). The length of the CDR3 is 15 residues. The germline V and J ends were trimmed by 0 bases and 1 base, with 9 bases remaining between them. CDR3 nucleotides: TGTGCCAGCAGTTTATCACAGGCCTGGAACACTGAAGCTTTCTTT. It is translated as CASSLSQAWNTEAFF.

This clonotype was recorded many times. This chain's CDR3 is CASSFVRGHTEAFF. CDR3 coding DNA: TGTGCCAGCAGTTTTGTAAGGGGCCACACTGAAGCTTTCTTT. The rearrangement links TRBV28 to TRBJ1-1, with a tentative D call TRBD1 (5 bases). V was cut by 3 bases and J by 3 bases, with 11 bases left in between. This CDR3 has 14 amino acids. The V gene's germline CDR1 is MDHEN and CDR2 SYDVKM.

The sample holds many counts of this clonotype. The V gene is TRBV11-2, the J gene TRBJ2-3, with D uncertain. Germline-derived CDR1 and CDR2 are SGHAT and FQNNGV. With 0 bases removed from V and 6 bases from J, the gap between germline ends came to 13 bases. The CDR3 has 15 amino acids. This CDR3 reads CASSLEIARLDTQYF. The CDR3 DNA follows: TGTGCCAGCAGCTTAGAAATTGCGCGCCTGGATACGCAGTATTTT.

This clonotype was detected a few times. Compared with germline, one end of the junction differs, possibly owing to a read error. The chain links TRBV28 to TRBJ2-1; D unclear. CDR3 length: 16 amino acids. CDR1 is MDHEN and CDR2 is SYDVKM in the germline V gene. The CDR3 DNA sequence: TGTGCCAGCAGTTTTCCCTCTATCTACTCCTACAATAAGCAGTTCTTC. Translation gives CASSFPSIYSYNKQFF.

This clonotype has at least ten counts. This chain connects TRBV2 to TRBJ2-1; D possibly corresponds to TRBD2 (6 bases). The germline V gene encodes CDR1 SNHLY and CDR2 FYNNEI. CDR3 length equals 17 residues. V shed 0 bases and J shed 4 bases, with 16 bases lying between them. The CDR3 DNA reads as TGTGCCAGCAGTGAAGCGCTTCGGCCTAGCGAGTACAATGAGCAGTTCTTC. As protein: CASSEALRPSEYNEQFF.

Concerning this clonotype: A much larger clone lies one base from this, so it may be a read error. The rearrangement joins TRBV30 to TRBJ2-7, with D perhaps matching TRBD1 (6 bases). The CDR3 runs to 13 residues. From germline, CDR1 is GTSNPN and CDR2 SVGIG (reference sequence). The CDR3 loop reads CARSVRTEYEQYF. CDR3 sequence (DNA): TGTGCCAGGAGTGTAAGGACAGAGTACGAGCAGTACTTC.

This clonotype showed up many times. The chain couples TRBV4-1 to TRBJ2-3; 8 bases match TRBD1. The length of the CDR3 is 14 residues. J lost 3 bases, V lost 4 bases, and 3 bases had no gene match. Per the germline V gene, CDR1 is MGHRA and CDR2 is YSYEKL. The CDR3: CASSLGQGTDTQYF. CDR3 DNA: TGCGCCAGCAGCCTTGGACAGGGTACAGATACGCAGTATTTT.

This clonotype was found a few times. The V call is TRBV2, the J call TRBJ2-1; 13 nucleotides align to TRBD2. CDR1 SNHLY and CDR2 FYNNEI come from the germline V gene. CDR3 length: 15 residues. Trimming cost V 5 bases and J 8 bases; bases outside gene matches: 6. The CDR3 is CASSLTSGRLDEQFF. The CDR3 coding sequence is TGTGCCAGCAGTTTGACTAGCGGGAGGCTCGATGAGCAGTTCTTC.

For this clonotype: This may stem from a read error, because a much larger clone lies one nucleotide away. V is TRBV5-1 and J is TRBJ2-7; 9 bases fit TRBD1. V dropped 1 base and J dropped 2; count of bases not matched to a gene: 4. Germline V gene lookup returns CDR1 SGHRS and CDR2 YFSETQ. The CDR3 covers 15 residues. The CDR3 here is CASSLWTGDAYEQYF. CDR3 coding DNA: TGCGCCAGCAGCTTGTGGACAGGGGATGCCTACGAGCAGTACTTC.

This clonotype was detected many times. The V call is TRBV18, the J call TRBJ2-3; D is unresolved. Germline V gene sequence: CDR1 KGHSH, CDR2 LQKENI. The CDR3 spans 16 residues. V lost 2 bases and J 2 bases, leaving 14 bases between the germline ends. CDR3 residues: CASSPEDFSSTDTQYF. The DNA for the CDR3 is TGTGCCAGCTCACCAGAAGATTTCTCCTCCACAGATACGCAGTATTTT.

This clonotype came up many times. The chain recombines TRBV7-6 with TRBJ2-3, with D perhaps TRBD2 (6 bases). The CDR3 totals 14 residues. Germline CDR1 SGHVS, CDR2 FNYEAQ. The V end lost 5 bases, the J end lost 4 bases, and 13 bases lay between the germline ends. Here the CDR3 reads CASSGREFPDTQYF. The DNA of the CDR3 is TGTGCCAGCAGCGGACGGGAGTTCCCAGATACGCAGTATTTT. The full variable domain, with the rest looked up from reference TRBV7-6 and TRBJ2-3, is GAGVSQSPRYKVTKRGQDVALRCDPISGHVSLYWYRQALGQGPEFLTYFNYEAQQDKSGLPNDRFSAERPEGSISTLTIQRTEQRDSAMYRCASSGREFPDTQYFGPGTRLTVL.

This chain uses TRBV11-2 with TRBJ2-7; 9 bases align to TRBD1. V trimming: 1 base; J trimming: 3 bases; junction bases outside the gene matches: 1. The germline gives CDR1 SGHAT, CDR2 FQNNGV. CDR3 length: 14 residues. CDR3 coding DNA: TGTGCCAGCAGCTTAGCGGGACAGGGCTACGAGCAGTACTTC. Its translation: CASSLAGQGYEQYF.

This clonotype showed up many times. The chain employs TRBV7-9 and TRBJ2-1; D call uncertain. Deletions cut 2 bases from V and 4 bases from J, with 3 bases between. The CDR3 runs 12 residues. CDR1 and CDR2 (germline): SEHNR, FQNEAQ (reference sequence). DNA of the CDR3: TGTGCCAGCAGCTTAACATACAATGAGCAGTTCTTC. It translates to CASSLTYNEQFF.

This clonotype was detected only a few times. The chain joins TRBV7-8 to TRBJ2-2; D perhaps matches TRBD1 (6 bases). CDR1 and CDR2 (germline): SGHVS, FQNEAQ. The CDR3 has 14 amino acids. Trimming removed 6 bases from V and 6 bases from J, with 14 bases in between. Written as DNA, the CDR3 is TGTGCCAGCAGGGGGGCGGCAGGGTCCGGGGAGCTGTTTTTT. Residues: CASRGAAGSGELFF. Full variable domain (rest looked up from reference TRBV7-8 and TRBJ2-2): GAGVSQSPRYKVAKRGQDVALRCDPISGHVSLFWYQQALGQGPEFLTYFQNEAQLDKSGLPSDRFFAERPEGSVSTLKIQRTQQEDSAVYLCASRGAAGSGELFFGEGSRLTVL.

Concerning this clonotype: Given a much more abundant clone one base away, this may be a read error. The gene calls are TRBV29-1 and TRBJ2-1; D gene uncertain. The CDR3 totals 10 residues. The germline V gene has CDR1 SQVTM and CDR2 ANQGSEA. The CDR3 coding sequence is TGCAACGTTGGAGTAAATGAGCAGTTCTTC. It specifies CNVGVNEQFF.

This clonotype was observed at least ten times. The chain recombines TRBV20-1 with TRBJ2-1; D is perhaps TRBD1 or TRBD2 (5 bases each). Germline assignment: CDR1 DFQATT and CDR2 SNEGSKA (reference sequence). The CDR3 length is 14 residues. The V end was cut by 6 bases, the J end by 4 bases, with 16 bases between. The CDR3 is CSAVGGRDYNEQFF. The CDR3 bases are TGCAGTGCGGTTGGAGGCAGGGATTACAATGAGCAGTTCTTC.

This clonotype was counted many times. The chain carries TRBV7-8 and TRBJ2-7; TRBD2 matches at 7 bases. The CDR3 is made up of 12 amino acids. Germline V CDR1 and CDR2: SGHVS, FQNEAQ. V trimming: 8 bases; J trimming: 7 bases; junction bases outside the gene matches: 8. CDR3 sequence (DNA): TGTGCCAGCCGCGGGGCGGGAGATGAGCAGTACTTC. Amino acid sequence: CASRGAGDEQYF.

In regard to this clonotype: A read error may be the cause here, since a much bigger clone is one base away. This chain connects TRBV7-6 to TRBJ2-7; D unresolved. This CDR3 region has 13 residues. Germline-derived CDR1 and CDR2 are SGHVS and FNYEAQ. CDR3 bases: TGTGCCAGCAGCTCCGGCCCCTTCTACGAGCAGTGCTTC. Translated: CASSSGPFYEQCF.

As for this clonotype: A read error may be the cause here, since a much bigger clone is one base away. The CDR3 here is CASGSDRGSKEETQYF. The CDR3 region has the DNA TGTGCCAGCGGTTCGGACAGGGGATCTAAGGAAGAGACCCAGTACTTC. This chain links TRBV28 with TRBJ2-5; 9 nucleotides match TRBD1. Trimming took 8 bases from V and 3 from J; bases not matched to a gene: 13. The CDR3 has 16 residues. CDR1 and CDR2 (germline): MDHEN, SYDVKM.

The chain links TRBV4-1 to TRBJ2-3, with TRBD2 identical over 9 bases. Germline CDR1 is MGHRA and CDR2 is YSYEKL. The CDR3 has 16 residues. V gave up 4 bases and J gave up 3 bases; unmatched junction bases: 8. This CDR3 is CASSPRDSGRTDTQYF. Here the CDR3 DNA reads TGCGCCAGCAGCCCCCGGGATAGCGGGAGAACAGATACGCAGTATTTT.

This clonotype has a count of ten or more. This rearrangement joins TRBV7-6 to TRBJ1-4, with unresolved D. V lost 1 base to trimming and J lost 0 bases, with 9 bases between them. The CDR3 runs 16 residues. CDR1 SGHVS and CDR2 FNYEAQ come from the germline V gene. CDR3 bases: TGTGCCAGCAGCTTAGGAGAACCAGCAACTAATGAAAAACTGTTTTTT. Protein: CASSLGEPATNEKLFF.